A selection of T cell receptor beta chains follows, all from one sample in a study of early T cells in non-severe SARS-CoV-2 infection. TCRdb used MiXCR to reprocess the 5' RACE reads, holding one entry per CDR3 protein. The sample contains tens of thousands of distinct CDR3 sequences, 9% to 15% of which appear only once. The input for sequencing was whole blood, taken at baseline. Receptors were obtained from an adult who was a healthcare worker with PCR-confirmed SARS-CoV-2 infection or an uninfected control (not recorded which). Both conserved end residues are part of each CDR3. D genes are given only for firm matches. Some rows mark clone size as missing; the rest say once, few, many or name a class of expanded clone.

TRBV7-6	NA	TRBJ2-1	NA	CASSFGAVKPNNEQFF	TGTGCCAGCAGCTTCGGGGCAGTTAAACCCAACAATGAGCAGTTCTTC
TRBV27	NA	TRBJ2-7	many	CASSKIQGEEQYEQYF	TGTGCCAGCAGTAAAATTCAGGGGGAGGAGCAGTACGAGCAGTACTTC
TRBV18	NA	TRBJ2-3	NA	CASSPPHVTDTQYF	TGTGCCAGCTCACCACCCCATGTCACAGATACGCAGTATTTT
TRBV6-2/TRBV6-3	TRBD2	TRBJ2-1	few	CASSAHSSGRANEQFF	TGTGCCAGCAGCGCCCACTCTAGCGGGAGGGCCAATGAGCAGTTCTTC
TRBV3-1	TRBD1	TRBJ2-5	many	CASSQRDREETQYF	TGTGCCAGCAGCCAACGAGACAGGGAAGAGACCCAGTACTTC
TRBV28	TRBD2	TRBJ2-7	NA	CASSELAGVVYEQYF	TGTGCCAGCAGCGAATTAGCGGGAGTAGTATACGAGCAGTACTTC
TRBV28	NA	TRBJ1-1	many	CASSYPGRGRGTEAFF	TGTGCCAGCAGTTACCCCGGGAGGGGAAGGGGAACTGAAGCTTTCTTT
TRBV7-2	TRBD2	TRBJ2-1	NA	CASSLVAGDYNEQFF	TGTGCCAGCAGCTTAGTAGCGGGAGACTACAATGAGCAGTTCTTC
TRBV7-2	NA	TRBJ1-1	many	CASSLTAIPTEAFF	TGTGCCAGCAGCTTGACAGCTATCCCCACTGAAGCTTTCTTT
TRBV3-1	NA	TRBJ1-1	NA	CASSRQDTEAFF	TGTGCCAGCAGCCGTCAGGACACTGAAGCTTTCTTT
TRBV2	TRBD2	TRBJ2-3	NA	CASSDRLAGVDTQYF	TGTGCCAGCAGTGATAGACTAGCGGGAGTTGATACGCAGTATTTT
TRBV3-1	NA	TRBJ2-1	NA	CASSHGSRDGNEQFF	TGTGCCAGCAGCCATGGTAGCAGAGATGGCAATGAGCAGTTCTTC
TRBV27	TRBD2	TRBJ2-7	few	CASRGLTSGSYEQYF	TGTGCCAGCAGGGGACTGACTAGCGGGAGCTACGAGCAGTACTTC
TRBV18	TRBD2	TRBJ2-1	NA	CASSPGLAGGLNEQFF	TGTGCCAGCTCCCCGGGACTAGCGGGAGGACTCAATGAGCAGTTCTTC
TRBV6-1	NA	TRBJ2-1	many	CASNSAGAGHNEQFF	TGTGCCAGCAACAGCGCAGGAGCGGGTCACAATGAGCAGTTCTTC
TRBV20-1	NA	TRBJ1-6	many	CSAYRNNSPLHF	TGCAGTGCTTACAGGAATAATTCACCCCTCCACTTT
TRBV28	NA	TRBJ2-2	NA	CASSPIAAGELFF	TGTGCCAGCAGTCCCATAGCCGCCGGGGAGCTGTTTTTT
TRBV7-2	TRBD1	TRBJ1-4	many	CASSSQGGRNEKLFF	TGTGCCAGCAGCTCACAGGGGGGACGGAATGAAAAACTGTTTTTT
TRBV20-1	TRBD1	TRBJ2-6	few	CSARGDRTGANVLTF	TGCAGTGCTAGAGGGGACAGGACTGGGGCCAACGTCCTGACTTTC
TRBV29-1	NA	TRBJ2-7	NA	CSVPQGGDSSYEQYF	TGCAGCGTTCCCCAGGGGGGGGACAGCTCCTACGAGCAGTACTTC
TRBV19	TRBD1	TRBJ1-5	medium-sized	CASNLRQGGNQPQHF	TGTGCCAGTAACCTGAGACAGGGGGGCAATCAGCCCCAGCATTTT
TRBV20-1	NA	TRBJ1-6	NA	CSANSGRVYSPLHF	TGCAGTGCCAATTCCGGCAGGGTCTATTCACCCCTCCACTTT
TRBV20-1	TRBD1	TRBJ1-2	many	CSAREDPGQGSGYTF	TGCAGTGCTAGAGAGGATCCAGGACAGGGATCTGGCTACACCTTC
TRBV5-4	NA	TRBJ2-3	few	CASSLGAGQRTDTQYF	TGTGCCAGCAGCTTGGGAGCGGGACAGCGCACAGATACGCAGTATTTT
TRBV20-1	NA	TRBJ1-2	many	CSAPTWDGYTF	TGCAGTGCCCCGACTTGGGATGGCTACACCTTC
TRBV6-1	TRBD1	TRBJ2-7	NA	CASSEAGTGNYEQYF	TGTGCCAGCAGTGAAGCGGGGACAGGGAACTACGAGCAGTACTTC
TRBV6-2/TRBV6-3	TRBD1	TRBJ2-2	many	CASSPLQGAIGELFF	TGTGCCAGCAGTCCTCTCCAGGGGGCTATCGGGGAGCTGTTTTTT
TRBV11-2	NA	TRBJ2-5	many	CASSSTGIQETQYF	TGTGCCAGCAGCTCTACAGGGATCCAAGAGACCCAGTACTTC
TRBV6-5	TRBD2	TRBJ2-3	NA	CASSYSGLAGLIPTDTQYF	TGTGCCAGCAGTTACTCCGGGCTAGCGGGCCTAATACCCACAGATACGCAGTATTTT
TRBV7-9	NA	TRBJ1-4	NA	CASSRETTNEKLFF	TGTGCCAGCAGCCGTGAAACAACTAATGAAAAACTGTTTTTT
TRBV5-1	NA	TRBJ1-1	many	CASSPGTGEAFF	TGCGCCAGCAGCCCAGGGACGGGTGAAGCTTTCTTT
TRBV21-1	NA	TRBJ2-1	NA	CASSRETTLSYNEQFF	TGTGCCAGCAGCAGGGAGACTACCCTATCCTACAATGAGCAGTTCTTC
TRBV11-2	TRBD1	TRBJ2-5	NA	CASSPATGQETQYF	TGTGCCAGCAGCCCTGCGACAGGGCAAGAGACCCAGTACTTC
TRBV7-2	NA	TRBJ2-2	few	CASRGGRTGELFF	TGTGCCAGCAGGGGGGGCCGCACCGGGGAGCTGTTTTTT
TRBV7-6	TRBD1	TRBJ2-5	many	CASRGQGMRETQYF	TGTGCCAGCAGAGGACAGGGGATGCGAGAGACCCAGTACTTC
TRBV2	NA	TRBJ1-5	many	CASRQGMGNQPQHF	TGTGCCAGCCGTCAGGGAATGGGCAATCAGCCCCAGCATTTT
TRBV28	NA	TRBJ1-2	many	CASSLDRNYGYTF	TGTGCCAGCAGTTTGGACAGAAACTATGGCTACACCTTC
TRBV20-1	NA	TRBJ2-7	NA	CSASVMNEQYF	TGCAGTGCTAGCGTTATGAACGAGCAGTACTTC
TRBV6-5	TRBD2	TRBJ2-7	NA	CASGEGQSSYEQYF	TGTGCCAGTGGGGAGGGCCAAAGCTCCTACGAGCAGTACTTC
TRBV7-9	NA	TRBJ2-7	few	CASSLGQTPTRLDEQYF	TGTGCCAGCAGCTTAGGCCAAACCCCGACTAGATTGGACGAGCAGTACTTC
TRBV11-2	NA	TRBJ2-2	many	CASSLNIGTGELFF	TGTGCCAGCAGCTTGAACATCGGCACCGGGGAGCTGTTTTTT
TRBV5-1	NA	TRBJ1-2	few	CASTSDYGYTF	TGCGCCAGCACATCCGACTATGGCTACACCTTC
TRBV28	NA	TRBJ2-5	NA	CASSQGQETQYF	TGTGCCAGCTCTCAGGGGCAAGAGACCCAGTACTTC
TRBV18	TRBD2	TRBJ2-1	NA	CASSPPMFPSGNEQFF	TGTGCCAGCTCACCACCGATGTTTCCTAGCGGGAATGAGCAGTTCTTC
TRBV28	NA	TRBJ1-6	few	CASSPYGSYGSPLHF	TGTGCCAGCAGTCCATACGGGAGTTACGGTTCACCCCTCCACTTT
TRBV7-9	NA	TRBJ1-1	few	CASSSSMNTEAFF	TGTGCCAGCAGCTCGAGCATGAACACTGAAGCTTTCTTT
TRBV18	TRBD2	TRBJ2-3	NA	CASSPPGLADTDTQYF	TGTGCCAGCTCACCCCCGGGACTAGCGGACACAGATACGCAGTATTTT
TRBV12-5	TRBD1	TRBJ2-5	few	CASGPNRGLGETQYF	TGTGCTAGTGGACCCAACAGGGGGCTGGGGGAGACCCAGTACTTC
TRBV5-1	TRBD1	TRBJ1-6	NA	CASSLETGGNSPLHF	TGCGCCAGCAGCTTGGAAACAGGGGGAAATTCACCCCTCCACTTT
TRBV13	TRBD1	TRBJ1-1	few	CASQTGGLNTEAFF	TGTGCCAGCCAGACAGGGGGCCTGAACACTGAAGCTTTCTTT
TRBV28	NA	TRBJ2-7	few	CATTGVYAYEQYF	TGTGCCACTACGGGAGTATATGCCTACGAGCAGTACTTC
TRBV12-3/TRBV12-4	TRBD1	TRBJ2-7	many	CASSRPGTGSYEQYF	TGTGCCAGCAGTCGCCCCGGGACAGGCTCCTACGAGCAGTACTTC
TRBV7-8	NA	TRBJ2-3	NA	CASSLDSLGGVTQYF	TGTGCCAGCAGCTTAGATTCTTTAGGTGGGGTAACGCAGTATTTT
TRBV9	NA	TRBJ2-3	NA	CASSEGAGVGWTDTQYF	TGTGCCAGCAGCGAGGGCGCAGGGGTTGGATGGACAGATACGCAGTATTTT
TRBV10-3	NA	TRBJ2-1	NA	CAISDRDNEQFF	TGTGCCATCAGTGATAGGGACAATGAGCAGTTCTTC
TRBV7-2	NA	TRBJ2-7	NA	CASSLGGRGMSSYEQYF	TGTGCCAGCAGCTTAGGGGGACGGGGGATGAGCTCCTACGAGCAGTACTTC